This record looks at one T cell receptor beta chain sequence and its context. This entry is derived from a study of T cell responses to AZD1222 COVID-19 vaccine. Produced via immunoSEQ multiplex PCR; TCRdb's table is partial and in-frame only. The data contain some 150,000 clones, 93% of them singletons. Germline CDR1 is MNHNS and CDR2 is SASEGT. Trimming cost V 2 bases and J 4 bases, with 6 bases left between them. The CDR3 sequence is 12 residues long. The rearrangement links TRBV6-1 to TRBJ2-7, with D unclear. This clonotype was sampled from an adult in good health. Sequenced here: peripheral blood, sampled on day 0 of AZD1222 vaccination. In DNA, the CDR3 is TGTGCCAGCAGTGAATATCAGTACGAGCAGTACTTC. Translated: CASSEYQYEQYF.